The 21 T cell receptor beta chains reported below all come from one sample, sequenced in a study of shared clonotypes between healthy human individuals (dated by TCRdb to 2018 to 2020). Libraries came from the immunoSEQ multiplex PCR assay. Not all clones reach the TCRdb copy of this immuneACCESS table, which keeps in-frame sequences only. Checked studies attribute under half of the gap to unresolved V genes and leave the rest unexplained. This sample comprises about 1 million clones, about three quarters of them detected only once. Roughly 1.4% of the sample is held by the ten biggest clonotypes. Sample: memory CD4+ T cells sorted from blood. In light of the paper, this sample's cell subset or site label describes: CD45RA-negative fraction. These receptors all come from a man aged 18-30 years in good health.

This clone is a singleton in its sample. This chain uses TRBV7-6 with TRBJ1-1, with 7 bases lining up with TRBD1. Germline V gene sequence: CDR1 SGHVS, CDR2 FNYEAQ. With 5 bases clipped from V and 1 base from J, the junction kept 10 bases outside the gene matches. The CDR3 sequence is 16 residues long. CDR3 in DNA: TGTGCCAGCAGCCTACGACAGGGAAAAGGGAACACTGAAGCTTTCTTT. Amino acid sequence: CASSLRQGKGNTEAFF. Based on the CDR3 plus reference TRBV7-6 and TRBJ1-1, the full variable domain is GAGVSQSPRYKVTKRGQDVALRCDPISGHVSLYWYRQALGQGPEFLTYFNYEAQQDKSGLPNDRFSAERPEGSISTLTIQRTEQRDSAMYRCASSLRQGKGNTEAFFGQGTRLTVV.

The chain is built from TRBV5-1 and TRBJ2-2; 11 bases are a match to TRBD2. The CDR3 loop spans 16 amino acids. Trimming removed 1 base from V and 2 bases from J; junction bases left unmatched: 1. Germline CDR1 is SGHRS and CDR2 is YFSETQ. Here the CDR3 reads CASSLTSGGNTGELFF. In nucleotides, the CDR3 is TGCGCCAGCAGCTTGACTAGCGGGGGTAACACCGGGGAGCTGTTTTTT.

The CDR3 region is CAWSWGLNTEAFF. The CDR3 nucleotides are TGTGCCTGGAGTTGGGGACTGAACACTGAAGCTTTCTTT. V is TRBV30 and J is TRBJ1-1; D possibly corresponds to TRBD1 (5 bases). Germline V CDR1 and CDR2: GTSNPN, SVGIG (reference sequence). There are 13 residues in the CDR3. V lost 2 bases, J lost 0 bases, and 7 bases lay in between.

Only one count was recorded for this clone. J is TRBJ1-6 and V is TRBV6-5; 7 bases are a match to TRBD1. From germline, CDR1 is MNHEY and CDR2 SVGAGI. V trimming: 4 bases; J trimming: 7 bases; junction bases outside the gene matches: 4. The CDR3 runs 14 residues. The DNA of the CDR3 is TGTGCCAGCAGTTCCACGGGACAGAATTCACCCCTCCACTTT. Translating it yields CASSSTGQNSPLHF.

This clone was detected only once. The chain combines TRBV5-1 with TRBJ2-7; the D gene is possibly TRBD1 (5 bases). V was pared by 0 bases and J by 5 bases, with 15 bases between. This CDR3 has 15 amino acids. CDR1 and CDR2 from the germline V gene are SGHRS and YFSETQ. Written as DNA, the CDR3 is TGCGCCAGCAGCTTGGAACTGACAGCAGGCGACGAGCAGTACTTC. Residues: CASSLELTAGDEQYF.

This clone was counted once. The chain couples TRBV28 to TRBJ1-2, with TRBD1 matching 8 bases. V lost 8 bases to trimming and J lost 8 bases; unmatched junction nucleotides: 10. The CDR3 is made up of 13 amino acids. The germline V gene encodes CDR1 MDHEN and CDR2 SYDVKM. Here the CDR3 reads CASGNPDREGYTF. In DNA form, the CDR3 reads TGTGCCAGCGGGAATCCGGACAGGGAGGGCTACACCTTC.

In DNA form, the CDR3 reads TGTGCCAGCAGTTACTCTGGAGGTGGGGATTCACCCCTCCACTTT. Amino acid sequence: CASSYSGGGDSPLHF. The chain carries TRBV6-5 and TRBJ1-6; D gene uncertain. Looked up from germline, CDR1 is MNHEY and CDR2 is SVGAGI. The V end lost 0 bases, the J end lost 8 bases, and 11 bases lay between the germline ends. The CDR3 loop spans 15 amino acids.

J is TRBJ1-6 and V is TRBV4-3; D is ambiguous. Looked up from germline, CDR1 is LGHNA and CDR2 is YSLEER. Trimming shortened V by 0 bases and J by 7 bases, and 13 bases separated the two germline ends. The CDR3 runs to 16 residues. Here the CDR3 reads CASSQDPAGRNSPLHF. In DNA form, the CDR3 reads TGCGCCAGCAGCCAAGATCCGGCAGGCCGAAATTCACCCCTCCACTTT.

The chain recombines TRBV7-2 with TRBJ2-5; D possibly uses TRBD1 or TRBD2 (5 bases each). The DNA end favors TRBJ2-7, so the J call may be wrong. The CDR3 loop spans 14 amino acids. Germline CDR1 reads SGHTA; CDR2 reads FQGNSA. This CDR3 is CASSPWGRPYEQYF. In nucleotides, the CDR3 is TGTGCCAGCAGCCCTTGGGGGAGACCCTACGAGCAGTACTTC.

The V and J genes are TRBV27 and TRBJ2-2; perhaps TRBD2 as D (6 bases). Germline values: CDR1 MNHEY, CDR2 SMNVEV (reference sequence). The CDR3 is 17 residues long. Deletions cut 2 bases from V and 4 bases from J, with 17 bases between. CDR3 region: CASSLRFGGDGTGELFF. The CDR3 DNA is TGTGCCAGCAGTTTAAGATTCGGAGGGGACGGCACCGGGGAGCTGTTTTTT.

The chain links TRBV9 to TRBJ2-7; 11 positions agree with TRBD2. Germline V gives CDR1 SGDLS, CDR2 YYNGEE. Trimming at V came to 4 bases and at J to 3 bases, leaving 9 bases not matched to a gene. The CDR3 extends over 16 amino acids. CDR3 sequence reads: CASSPSGTSGIYEQYF. The DNA for the CDR3 is TGTGCCAGCAGCCCATCCGGGACTAGCGGCATCTACGAGCAGTACTTC.

The genes are TRBV5-4 and TRBJ2-7; maybe TRBD1 (7 bases). The CDR3 totals 15 residues. V shed 4 bases and J shed 3 bases, with 17 bases lying between them. Germline values: CDR1 SGHNT, CDR2 YYREEE (reference sequence). The CDR3 region is CASSPRQGGHYEQYF. CDR3 DNA sequence: TGTGCCAGCAGCCCCCGGCAGGGGGGTCACTACGAGCAGTACTTC.

The genes are TRBV10-1 and TRBJ2-7; TRBD2 matches at 8 bases. V was pared by 3 bases and J by 2 bases, with 12 bases of the junction left unmatched. CDR1 is WNHNN, CDR2 SYGVQD, per germline (reference sequence). CDR3 size: 17 residues. CDR3 DNA sequence: TGCGCCAGCAGTGATTCCAGCGGGAGAAAGTGCCCCTACGAGCAGTACTTC. Encoded protein: CASSDSSGRKCPYEQYF.

V usage is TRBV2 and J usage is TRBJ2-7; the D is unclear. V lost 3 bases, J lost 0 bases, and 15 bases lay in between. Germline values: CDR1 SNHLY, CDR2 FYNNEI. The CDR3 runs to 16 residues. The CDR3 reads CASSEQDPRISYEQYF. CDR3 nucleotides: TGTGCCAGCAGTGAGCAGGACCCTAGGATCTCCTACGAGCAGTACTTC.

The chain carries TRBV2 and TRBJ1-2, with 9 positions matching TRBD1. V was pared by 2 bases and J by 8 bases, with 6 bases of the junction left unmatched. CDR3 length: 14 residues. The germline V gene encodes CDR1 SNHLY and CDR2 FYNNEI. The chain's CDR3 is CASSEIGTGSGYTF. CDR3 nucleotides: TGTGCCAGCAGTGAAATCGGGACAGGGTCCGGCTACACCTTC.

This clone was recorded a few times. This sequence joins TRBV2 and TRBJ1-5, with D unclear. The CDR3 covers 14 residues. V shed 2 bases and J shed 3 bases, with 8 bases lying between them. Germline CDR1 reads SNHLY; CDR2 reads FYNNEI. CDR3 region: CASSELSTNQPQHF. CDR3 DNA sequence: TGTGCCAGCAGTGAATTAAGTACCAATCAGCCCCAGCATTTT.

This clone was seen once. The rearrangement joins TRBV18 to TRBJ1-2, with D unclear. CDR1 is KGHSH, CDR2 LQKENI, per germline. This CDR3 is 15 amino acids long. Trimming took off 4 bases at V and 0 bases at J, with 12 bases between the two ends. The CDR3 nucleotides read TGTGCCAGCTCACGCGATTCGGGGACTAACTATGGCTACACCTTC. This codes for CASSRDSGTNYGYTF. The complete variable domain, with remaining parts taken from reference TRBV18 and TRBJ1-2, reads NAGVMQNPRHLVRRRGQEARLRCSPMKGHSHVYWYRQLPEEGLKFMVYLQKENIIDESGMPKERFSAEFPKEGPSILRIQQVVRGDSAAYFCASSRDSGTNYGYTFGSGTRLTVV.

The rearrangement joins TRBV11-3 to TRBJ2-1; D remains unclear. V was pared by 1 base and J by 9 bases, with 19 bases between. There are 16 residues in the CDR3. The germline CDR1 and CDR2 sequences are SGHNT and YENEEA. The CDR3 reads CASSLGIGPGVGEQFF. The CDR3 DNA reads as TGTGCCAGCAGCTTAGGCATAGGGCCCGGAGTGGGTGAGCAGTTCTTC.

Notes on this clone: A read error is possible here, since a much larger clone lies one base away. The rearrangement joins TRBV18 to TRBJ1-3; D gene ambiguous. Germline V gene data show CDR1 as KGHSH and CDR2 as LQKENI. The V end was cut by 1 base, the J end by 0 bases, with 19 bases between. The CDR3 loop spans 19 amino acids. The CDR3: CASSPRCRGILPSGNTIYF. DNA of the CDR3: TGTGCCAGCTCACCACGGTGTAGAGGGATTTTACCCTCTGGAAACACCATATATTTT.

The chain recombines TRBV7-3 with TRBJ2-2; D is unclear. V lost 2 bases and J 3 bases, leaving 13 bases between the germline ends. CDR1 and CDR2 from the germline V gene are SGHTA and FQGTGA. The CDR3 length is 16 residues. The CDR3 protein is CASSLEQGAHTGELFF. The CDR3, as DNA: TGTGCCAGCAGCTTAGAGCAAGGAGCCCACACCGGGGAGCTGTTTTTT.

The chain combines TRBV4-3 with TRBJ2-7, with D unresolved. This CDR3 contains 14 residues. V lost 3 bases to trimming and J lost 1 base, with 10 bases between them. Germline V gene data show CDR1 as LGHNA and CDR2 as YSLEER. CDR3 bases: TGCGCCAGCAGCCAGCTAGACGGATCCTACGAGCAGTACTTC. Residues: CASSQLDGSYEQYF.